This TCR beta chain was profiled in a study of blood T cell repertoires in COVID-19. About the study: Sources were T cells, B-cell-depleted T cells, or PBMCs; the material itself was cDNA or gDNA.

Seattle cases were enrolled at active infection and followed longitudinally. Authors' methods: Quantification of nucleated cells was approximated via reference gene primer amplification. TCRdb's copy holds only in-frame clones and misses some; the assay was immunoSEQ multiplex PCR. D and trimming come from the DNA, and the V and J calls and clone size come from that table. The sample gives some 180,000 clones, 75% to 85% of which show up once; approximately 11% is in the top ten. The TCR originated in a woman in her thirties or forties with COVID-19, enrolled during active disease. The sequenced material came from peripheral blood.

CDR3 amino acids: CASRKDRDLNYGYTF. The CDR3 region has the DNA TGTGCCAGCAGAAAGGACAGGGACCTTAACTATGGCTACACCTTC. V usage is TRBV6-5 and J usage is TRBJ1-2; TRBD1 aligns across 8 bases. Looked up from germline, CDR1 is MNHEY and CDR2 is SVGAGI. The J segment lost 1 base and the V segment lost 6 bases, leaving 7 bases of the junction unmatched. The length of the CDR3 is 15 residues.